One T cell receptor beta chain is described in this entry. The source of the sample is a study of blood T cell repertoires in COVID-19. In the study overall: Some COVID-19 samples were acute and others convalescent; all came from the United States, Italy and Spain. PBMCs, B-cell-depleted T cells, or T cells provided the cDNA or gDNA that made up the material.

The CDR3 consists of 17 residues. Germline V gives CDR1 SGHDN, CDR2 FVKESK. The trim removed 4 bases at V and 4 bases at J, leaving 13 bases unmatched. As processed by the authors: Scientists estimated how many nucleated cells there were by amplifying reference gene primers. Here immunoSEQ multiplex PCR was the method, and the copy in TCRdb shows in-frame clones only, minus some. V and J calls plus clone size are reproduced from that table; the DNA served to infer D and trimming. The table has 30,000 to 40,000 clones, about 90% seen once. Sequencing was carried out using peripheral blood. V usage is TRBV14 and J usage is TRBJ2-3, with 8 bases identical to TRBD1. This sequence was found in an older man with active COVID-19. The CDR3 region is CASSRRDRTGPPDTQYF. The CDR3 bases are TGTGCCAGCAGCCGTCGAGATAGGACAGGGCCCCCAGATACGCAGTATTTT.